This entry is about one TCR beta chain. This sample is drawn from a study of blood T cell repertoires in COVID-19. Overall study context: Whether acute or convalescent, the COVID-19 samples came from the United States, Italy and Spain. PBMCs, B-cell-depleted T cells, or T cells were the source of the cDNA or gDNA that made up the material.

Authors' data handling: From reference gene primer amplification, estimates of nucleated cell counts were derived. The table came from immunoSEQ multiplex PCR; TCRdb's copy has only in-frame clones and leaves some out. That table supplies the V and J calls and clone size; D and trimming were determined from the DNA. Of roughly 95,000 clones in the sample, 82% were seen once. Trimming took off 7 bases at V and 7 bases at J, with 17 bases between the two ends. The V gene's germline CDR1 is SNHLY and CDR2 FYNNEI. The length of the CDR3 is 14 residues. Input material: peripheral blood. The clonotype originates from a man older than 75 with acute or convalescent COVID-19. The chain is built from TRBV2 and TRBJ2-4, with D possibly being TRBD2 (5 bases). Here the CDR3 reads CASTLTDGENIQYF. The CDR3, as DNA: TGTGCCAGCACTTTGACTGATGGGGAGAACATTCAGTACTTC.